The count of the clone carrying this T cell receptor (beta chain) is one. The record originates from a study of blood T cell repertoires in COVID-19. The overall study: The United States, Italy and Spain supplied acute and convalescent COVID-19 samples. Nucleic acid was either cDNA or gDNA, and it came from T cells, B-cell-depleted T cells, or PBMCs.

V shed 5 bases and J shed 8 bases, with 9 bases lying between them. Germline V gene data show CDR1 as SGHTA and CDR2 as FQGNSA. The CDR3 extends over 12 amino acids. Per the study methods: From reference gene primer amplification, estimates of nucleated cell counts were derived. This table comes from immunoSEQ multiplex PCR, and its TCRdb copy is limited to in-frame clones, with some not included. Clone size and V and J calls were adopted from that table, with D and trimming inferred from the DNA. The sample lists 200,000 to 250,000 clones, about 90% occurring once. The sample comprised peripheral blood. The chain recombines TRBV7-2 with TRBJ2-2; a weak D match, TRBD2 (5 bases). This clonotype originated in a man in his late teens or twenties with active or convalescent COVID-19. The CDR3 sequence is CASSVLGGELFF. CDR3 coding DNA: TGTGCCAGCAGCGTACTAGGAGGGGAGCTGTTTTTT.